This T cell receptor (beta chain) was observed in a study of T-cell reconstitution after alpha-beta-depleted transplantation in children (dated by TCRdb to the mid-2010s). Broadly, across the study: Using TCR repertoire profiling, the study quantitatively followed how T-cell immune reconstitution unfolded in children after TCRalphabeta/CD19-depleted allogeneic hematopoietic cell transplantation. What the study reported, not specific to this receptor: In some patients, the high TCRbeta diversity seen at day 60 was put down to recipient T cells and intrathymic progenitors that had survived conditioning. Apparently early alphabetaT-cell count recovery about two months after transplant reportedly relied on only several hundred rapidly expanded clones derived from non-depleted graft cells. Over the following months the frequencies of hyperexpanded clones went down, and after one year T-cell counts and TCRbeta diversity were mostly credited to newly produced T cells.

The sample's treatment or condition label, decoded: allogeneic hematopoietic cell transplantation with graft depleted of TCRalphabeta T cells and CD19 B cells. The transplant recipients were children given TCRalphabeta/CD19-depleted allogeneic hematopoietic cell grafts. The CDR3 numbers 12 residues from cysteine through phenylalanine. The only DNA kept is the CDR3, 36 bases in frame from the first base. Trimming takes 5 bases off V and 11 bases off J; junction bases not matched to a gene: 6. The library was generated by PCR. TCRdb lists the instrument as Illumina HiSeq 2500. To normalize quantification of the TCRbeta repertoire, the TCR libraries were built with molecular barcoding that relied on unique molecular identifiers. TCRdb redid the processing of the public reads, applying fastp at Q25 and MiXCR, and retained in-frame beta chains. CDR3 protein sequences are deduplicated, and each keeps its most common genes and DNA. Here the sample has fewer than 400,000 distinct CDR3 sequences; 23% occur a single time. The ten largest clonotypes hold 11% of the sample.

This clonotype was seen repeatedly, ten times or more. Its antigen is not yet known. Per-nucleotide qualities are absent, and no much larger clonotype sits a single base away. The sequence came from a male patient younger than 18 who had a stem cell transplant for acute lymphoblastic leukemia, so the T cells may come from the graft donor. This chain joins TRBV12-3 or TRBV12-4 to TRBJ2-1, with 7 bases aligning to TRBD2. Sequencing was performed on PBMCs, mostly from graft donor cells, taken 180 days after TCRalphabeta/CD19-depleted stem cell transplant. The CDR3 reads as follows: CASSRGEGKQFF. The sequenced DNA: TGTGCCAGCAGTCGAGGGGAGGGGAAGCAGTTCTTC.